The rows below give T cell receptor beta chains drawn from one sample of a study of Graves' ophthalmopathy and Graves' hyperthyroidism. TCRdb called the multiplex PCR reads again in MiXCR, with one record for every CDR3 protein. The sample lists some 380,000 distinct CDR3 sequences; roughly 14% were seen once. The sample comprised peripheral blood. The receptors here all came from a woman between 18 and 29 years old with stable Graves' hyperthyroidism. CDR3s include the opening cysteine and the closing phenylalanine or tryptophan. The D gene is left open where the match is weak. The size of a clone is reported for some rows only, either as once, few or many, or as a class for expanded clones.

V	D	size	J	CDR3	DNA
TRBV6-1	.	many	TRBJ2-7	CASSEARYEQYF	TGTGCCAGCAGTGAAGCGAGGTACGAGCAGTACTTC
TRBV6-1	.	many	TRBJ1-1	CASSVQALTNTEAFF	TGTGCCAGCAGTGTCCAGGCCTTAACGAACACTGAAGCTTTCTTT
TRBV12-5	.	many	TRBJ1-1	CASGSGAEAFF	TGTGCTAGTGGTTCTGGCGCTGAAGCTTTCTTT
TRBV27	.	many	TRBJ1-5	CASRDSGGSRNQPQHF	TGTGCCAGCAGAGACTCGGGTGGAAGTAGGAATCAGCCCCAGCATTTT
TRBV28	.	many	TRBJ2-7	CASRVTAYSSYEQYF	TGTGCCAGCAGGGTAACAGCTTACAGCTCCTACGAGCAGTACTTC
TRBV20-1	TRBD1	many	TRBJ1-5	CSALDRGQGQPQHF	TGCAGTGCTCTCGACAGGGGGCAGGGTCAGCCCCAGCATTTT
TRBV15	.	.	TRBJ2-7	CATSRDPKAEQYF	TGTGCCACCAGCAGAGATCCCAAGGCCGAGCAGTACTTC
TRBV7-9	.	many	TRBJ2-5	CASSLAGGVETQYF	TGTGCCAGCAGCTTAGCCGGTGGGGTAGAGACCCAGTACTTC
TRBV11-2	.	many	TRBJ1-2	CASSPGTERNYGYTF	TGTGCCAGCAGCCCAGGGACCGAGAGAAACTATGGCTACACCTTC
TRBV19	.	many	TRBJ1-1	CASSMRGWLNTEAFF	TGTGCCAGTAGTATGCGGGGATGGTTGAACACTGAAGCTTTCTTT
TRBV11-2	TRBD2	few	TRBJ2-7	CASSLDGTGTRGYEQYF	TGTGCCAGCAGCTTAGACGGGACCGGGACTAGGGGTTACGAGCAGTACTTC
TRBV6-1	.	.	TRBJ1-2	CASNTGLRAGYTF	TGTGCCAGCAATACAGGGCTGCGTGCTGGCTACACCTTC
TRBV10-3	.	many	TRBJ1-2	CAIRSTANYGYTF	TGTGCCATCAGAAGCACCGCTAACTATGGCTACACCTTC
TRBV6-5	.	many	TRBJ2-7	CASSYMGGEQYF	TGTGCCAGCAGTTACATGGGGGGCGAGCAGTACTTC
TRBV19	.	many	TRBJ1-5	CASSMGIRASNQPQHF	TGTGCCAGTAGTATGGGGATCAGGGCGAGCAATCAGCCCCAGCATTTT
TRBV24-1	TRBD1	many	TRBJ1-1	CATRTGQGISDTEAFF	TGTGCCACCAGAACGGGACAGGGGATTTCAGACACTGAAGCTTTCTTT
TRBV19	.	.	TRBJ1-4	CASSPSGDPNEKLFF	TGTGCCAGTAGTCCGTCGGGAGATCCTAATGAAAAACTGTTTTTT
TRBV12-3/TRBV12-4	.	.	TRBJ1-1	CASEPRGGMTEAFF	TGTGCCAGCGAACCTAGAGGGGGGATGACTGAAGCTTTCTTT
TRBV4-1	TRBD1	.	TRBJ2-5	CASSHVQGETYF	TGCGCCAGCAGCCACGTACAGGGGGAAACGTACTTC
TRBV6-1	.	.	TRBJ2-2	CASSEHPTKNTGELFF	TGTGCCAGCAGCGAACACCCAACCAAGAACACCGGGGAGCTGTTTTTT
TRBV30	.	.	TRBJ1-2	CARDGYTF	TGTGCCAGGGATGGCTACACCTTC
TRBV12-3/TRBV12-4	.	many	TRBJ2-7	CASSSRYYEQYF	TGTGCCAGCAGCTCTCGTTACTACGAGCAGTACTTC
TRBV11-1	.	many	TRBJ2-2	CASSLLARWTTNTGELFF	TGTGCCAGCAGCTTACTGGCCCGGTGGACAACGAACACCGGGGAGCTGTTTTTT
TRBV11-2	.	many	TRBJ2-7	CASSLDTRGQYF	TGTGCCAGCAGCTTAGATACGCGAGGGCAGTACTTC
TRBV15	.	many	TRBJ2-7	CATSRDAGYEQYF	TGTGCCACCAGCAGAGATGCCGGCTACGAGCAGTACTTC
TRBV12-3/TRBV12-4	.	many	TRBJ2-5	CASSLGRTHQETQYF	TGTGCCAGCAGTTTGGGCAGGACGCACCAAGAGACCCAGTACTTC
TRBV3-1	.	.	TRBJ1-2	CASSQPGSGYGGYTF	TGTGCCAGCAGCCAACCAGGATCGGGTTACGGTGGCTACACCTTC
TRBV11-2	.	many	TRBJ1-1	CASSVRLMNTEAFF	TGTGCCAGCAGCGTCAGACTAATGAACACTGAAGCTTTCTTT
TRBV6-2/TRBV6-3	TRBD1	.	TRBJ2-7	CASSYSGGQAHSRLREQYF	TGTGCCAGCAGTTACTCGGGCGGACAGGCCCATTCGCGGCTACGGGAGCAGTACTTC
TRBV11-2	.	many	TRBJ1-5	CALPLGSGQPQHF	TGTGCCCTACCGTTAGGCAGCGGTCAGCCCCAGCATTTT
TRBV19	.	many	TRBJ1-2	CASSIKGTRPLHYGYTF	TGTGCCAGTAGTATCAAGGGCACTCGACCGCTACATTATGGCTACACCTTC
TRBV6-5	TRBD2	many	TRBJ2-2	CASSYTTSRGTGELFF	TGTGCCAGCAGTTACACGACTAGCCGTGGCACCGGGGAGCTGTTTTTT
TRBV11-2	TRBD1	many	TRBJ1-2	CASRRTGGPSNYGYTF	TGTGCCAGCAGACGGACAGGGGGCCCCTCCAACTATGGCTACACCTTC